A selection of T cell receptor beta chains follows, all from one sample in a study of T cell responses to AZD1222 COVID-19 vaccine. Profiling relied on immunoSEQ multiplex PCR, and the TCRdb table lists in-frame clones only, not all of them. The data show 90,000 or so clones, around nine tenths seen once. The sample consisted of peripheral blood, taken on day 0 of AZD1222 vaccination. These receptors all come from an adult in good health. The CDR3 runs from the conserved cysteine through the conserved F or W. The D gene is left open where the match is weak. Size is omitted from some rows. Given values are once, few, many or a class for expanded clones.

d_call j_call clone_size v_call cdr3_length cdr3_aa cdr3_nt
. TRBJ2-7 . TRBV7-2 14 CASSLSAGAGEQYF TGTGCCAGCAGCTTAAGCGCGGGGGCGGGGGAGCAGTACTTC
. TRBJ1-2 . TRBV6-1 14 CASSDGITAYGYTF TGTGCCAGCAGTGACGGGATTACGGCCTATGGCTACACCTTC
. TRBJ2-1 . TRBV6-2/TRBV6-3 14 CASSYSGLFNEQFF TGTGCCAGCAGTTACTCCGGGCTTTTCAATGAGCAGTTCTTC
. TRBJ1-3 . TRBV6-5 16 CASSSPGRLSGNTIYF TGTGCCAGCAGTTCACCGGGACGCCTCTCTGGAAACACCATATATTTT
. TRBJ2-7 . TRBV10-3 14 CAIKSQDRGYEQYF TGTGCCATTAAAAGTCAGGACAGAGGCTACGAGCAGTACTTC
. TRBJ1-5 once TRBV19 17 CASSIRGPSYSNQPQHF TGTGCCAGTAGTATCCGCGGGCCGAGCTATAGCAATCAGCCCCAGCATTTT
. TRBJ1-5 few TRBV7-2 14 CASSPDSSNQPQHF TGTGCCAGCAGCCCTGACAGTAGCAATCAGCCCCAGCATTTT
TRBD2 TRBJ2-4 . TRBV5-4 17 CASSPGLAGDSLGIQYF TGTGCCAGCAGCCCGGGACTAGCGGGAGACTCTCTCGGCATTCAGTACTTC
TRBD1 TRBJ1-2 once TRBV3-1/TRBV3-2 14 CASSQRDRNYGYTF TGTGCCAGCAGCCAGAGGGACAGGAACTATGGCTACACCTTC
. TRBJ1-2 . TRBV2 13 CASMPDRIYGYTF TGTGCCTCCATGCCGGACAGAATCTATGGCTACACCTTC
. TRBJ1-6 . TRBV7-9 15 CASSTGKGWSSPLHF TGTGCCAGCAGCACGGGAAAGGGTTGGAGTTCACCCCTCCACTTT
. TRBJ1-6 . TRBV4-3 13 CASSQEIGSPLHF TGCGCCAGCAGCCAAGAGATCGGTTCACCCCTCCACTTT
. TRBJ1-1 . TRBV5-1 16 CASSTGPYEMNTEAFF TGCGCCAGCAGCACCGGGCCCTACGAGATGAACACTGAAGCTTTCTTT
. TRBJ1-3 . TRBV28 13 CASSSVSGNTIYF TGTGCCAGCAGTTCAGTCTCTGGAAACACCATATATTTT
. TRBJ1-1 . TRBV5-4 12 CASSLDRVHAFF TGTGCCAGCAGCTTGGACAGGGTGCATGCTTTCTTT
. TRBJ2-2 . TRBV10-2 16 CASRPDLGGQTGELFF TGCGCCAGCAGACCTGACCTGGGGGGGCAAACCGGGGAGCTGTTTTTT
. TRBJ2-2 . TRBV13 17 CASTLTPGWGNTGELFF TGTGCCAGCACACTTACCCCGGGGTGGGGAAACACCGGGGAGCTGTTTTTT
. TRBJ2-1 . TRBV13 14 CASATRGTDNEQFF TGTGCCAGTGCCACCCGAGGAACGGACAATGAGCAGTTCTTC